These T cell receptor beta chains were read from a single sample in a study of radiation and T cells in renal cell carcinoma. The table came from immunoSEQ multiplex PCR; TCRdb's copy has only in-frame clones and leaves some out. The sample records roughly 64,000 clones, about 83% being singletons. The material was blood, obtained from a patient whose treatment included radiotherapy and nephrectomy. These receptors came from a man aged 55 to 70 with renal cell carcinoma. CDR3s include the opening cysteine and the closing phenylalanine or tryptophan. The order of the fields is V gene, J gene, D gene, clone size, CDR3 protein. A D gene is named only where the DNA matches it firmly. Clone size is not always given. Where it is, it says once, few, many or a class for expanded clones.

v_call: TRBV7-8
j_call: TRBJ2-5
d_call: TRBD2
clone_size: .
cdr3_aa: CASSLRSLAGETQYF

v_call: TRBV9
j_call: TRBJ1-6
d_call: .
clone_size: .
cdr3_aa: CASSPDQGWNSPLHF

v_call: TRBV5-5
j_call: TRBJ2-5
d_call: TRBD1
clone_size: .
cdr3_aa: CASSPGTGVETQYF

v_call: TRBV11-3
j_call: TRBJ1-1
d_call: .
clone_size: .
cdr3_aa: CASSLEGRTEAFF

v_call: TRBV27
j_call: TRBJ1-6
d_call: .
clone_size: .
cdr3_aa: CASSSSSPSWWNSPLHF

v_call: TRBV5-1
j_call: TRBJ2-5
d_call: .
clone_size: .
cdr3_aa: CASSLGYRGSQETQYF

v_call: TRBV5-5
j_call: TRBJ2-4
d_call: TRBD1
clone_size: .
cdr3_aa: CASSYWTGGNIQYF

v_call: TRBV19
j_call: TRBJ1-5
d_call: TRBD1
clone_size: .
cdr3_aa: CASSEAPGGNQPQHF

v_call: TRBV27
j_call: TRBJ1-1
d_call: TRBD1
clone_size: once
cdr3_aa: CASSFLGQTNTEAFF

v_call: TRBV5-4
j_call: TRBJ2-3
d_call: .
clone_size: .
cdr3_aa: CASSLGALATDTQYF

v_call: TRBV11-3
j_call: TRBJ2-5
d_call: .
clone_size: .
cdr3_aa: CASSLDSETQYF

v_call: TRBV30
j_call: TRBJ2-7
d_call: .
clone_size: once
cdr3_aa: CAWMGGYEQYF

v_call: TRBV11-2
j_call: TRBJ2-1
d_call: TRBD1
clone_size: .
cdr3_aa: CASRRIPRDRLKPNEQFF

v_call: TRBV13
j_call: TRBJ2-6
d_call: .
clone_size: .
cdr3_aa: CASSLTGNSGANVLTF

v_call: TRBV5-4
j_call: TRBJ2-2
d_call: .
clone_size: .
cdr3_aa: CASSIPDGANTGELFF

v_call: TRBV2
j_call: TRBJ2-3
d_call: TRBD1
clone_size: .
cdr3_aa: CASSWDSATDTQYF

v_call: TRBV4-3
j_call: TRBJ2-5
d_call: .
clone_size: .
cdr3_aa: CASSQGQKETQYF

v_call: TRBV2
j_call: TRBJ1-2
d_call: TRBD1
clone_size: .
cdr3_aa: CASSEGRQGYYGYTF

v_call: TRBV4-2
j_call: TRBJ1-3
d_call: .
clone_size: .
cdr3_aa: CASSQDNQAGNTIYF

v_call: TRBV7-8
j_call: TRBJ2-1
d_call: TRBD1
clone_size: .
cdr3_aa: CASSLAGTGSRDEQFF

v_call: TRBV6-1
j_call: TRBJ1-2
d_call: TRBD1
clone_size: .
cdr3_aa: CASSELGQIGYTF

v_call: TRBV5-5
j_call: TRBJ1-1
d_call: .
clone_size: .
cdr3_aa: CASNIGGVEGAFF

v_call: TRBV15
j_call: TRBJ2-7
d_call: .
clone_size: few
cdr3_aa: CATSSLVLGETGYEQYF

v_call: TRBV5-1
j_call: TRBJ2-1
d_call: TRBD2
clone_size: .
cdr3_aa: CASSSPGTSGFNEQFF

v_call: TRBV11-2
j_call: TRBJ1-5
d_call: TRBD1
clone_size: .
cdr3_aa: CASSYGTGPMPQHF

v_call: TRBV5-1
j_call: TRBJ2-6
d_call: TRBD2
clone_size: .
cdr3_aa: CASSLSGRDDGANVLTF

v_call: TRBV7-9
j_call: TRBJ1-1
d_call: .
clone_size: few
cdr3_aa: CASSWSGTMNTEAFF

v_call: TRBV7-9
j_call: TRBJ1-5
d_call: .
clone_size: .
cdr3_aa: CASSLAPGDQPQHF

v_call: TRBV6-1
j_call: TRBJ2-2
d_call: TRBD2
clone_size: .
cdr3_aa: CASKVAGNTGELFF

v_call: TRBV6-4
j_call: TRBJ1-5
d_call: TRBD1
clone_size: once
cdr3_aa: CASTRQGKKSNQPQHF

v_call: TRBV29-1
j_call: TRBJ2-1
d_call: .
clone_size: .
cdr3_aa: CSATFGGGSYNEQFF

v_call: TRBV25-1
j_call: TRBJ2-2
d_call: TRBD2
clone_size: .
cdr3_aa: CASSELVRGGAGELFF

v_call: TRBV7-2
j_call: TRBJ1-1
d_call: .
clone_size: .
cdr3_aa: CASSLARTDTEAFF

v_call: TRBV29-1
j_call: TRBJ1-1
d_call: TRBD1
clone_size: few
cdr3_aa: CSTGTGNTEAFF

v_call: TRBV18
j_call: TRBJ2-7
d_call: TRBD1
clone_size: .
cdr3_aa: CASSPGTGDPEQYF

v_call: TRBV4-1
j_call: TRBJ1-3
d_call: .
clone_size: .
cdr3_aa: CASSQESGIHSGNTIYF

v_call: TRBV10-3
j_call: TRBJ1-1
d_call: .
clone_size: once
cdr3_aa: CAISDQSGNTEAFF

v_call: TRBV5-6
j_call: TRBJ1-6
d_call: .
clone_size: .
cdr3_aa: CASSRTVNSPLHF

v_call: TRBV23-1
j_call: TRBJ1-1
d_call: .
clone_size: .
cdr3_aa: CASLSDWTVEAFF

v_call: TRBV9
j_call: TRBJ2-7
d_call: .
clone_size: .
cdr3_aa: CASSVDLGGYEQYF

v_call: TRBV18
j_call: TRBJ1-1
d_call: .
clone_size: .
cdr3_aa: CASSRVLSLNTEAFF

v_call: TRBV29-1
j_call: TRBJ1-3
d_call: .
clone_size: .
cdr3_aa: CSVQISGNTIYF

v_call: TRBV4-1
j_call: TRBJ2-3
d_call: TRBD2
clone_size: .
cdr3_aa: CASSPGLAGDLDTQYF

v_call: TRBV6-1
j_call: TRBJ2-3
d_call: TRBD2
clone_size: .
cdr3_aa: CASSDLAGEDTQYF

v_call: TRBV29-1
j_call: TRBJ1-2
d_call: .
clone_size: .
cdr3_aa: CSVGPGQGARYGYTF

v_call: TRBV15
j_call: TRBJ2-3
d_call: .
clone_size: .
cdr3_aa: CATSRDRLARRTDTQYF